The 32 T cell receptor beta chains below all came from one sample that was sequenced in a study of cytomegalovirus exposure and HLA in healthy donors (dated by TCRdb to 2016 to 2017). The receptor library was made with the immunoSEQ multiplex PCR assay. TCRdb provides this immuneACCESS table in a form limited to in-frame rearrangements. Some clones are lacking; in checked studies, under half of them reflect an unresolved V gene, and why the rest are absent is not known. The sample table shows 65,000 to 85,000 clones, and 85% to 95% are seen once. 0.6% to 0.7% of the sample is held by the ten biggest clonotypes. The sequenced sample consisted of PBMCs. All receptors come from a woman under 30 in good health and CMV-seronegative.

This clone was counted between two and nine times. The chain's CDR3 is CASSYLQGNTEAFF. The CDR3 DNA follows: TGTGCCAGCAGTTACTTACAGGGGAACACTGAAGCTTTCTTT. The chain employs TRBV6-6 and TRBJ1-1; possible D gene TRBD1, 6 bases. Per germline, CDR1 MNHNY and CDR2 SVGAGI (reference sequence). This CDR3 contains 14 residues. The V gene lost 1 base and the J gene lost 1 base, with 7 bases spanning the gap.

This chain uses TRBV5-8 with TRBJ1-2; TRBD1 matches 7 bases. Germline CDR1 SGHTS, CDR2 YDEGEE. V gave up 0 bases and J gave up 8 bases; unmatched junction bases: 13. The CDR3 is made up of 16 amino acids. CDR3 region: CASSLGTGSTGRGYTF. As DNA, the CDR3 is TGTGCCAGCAGCTTGGGGACAGGATCCACCGGTCGAGGCTACACCTTC.

This clone was counted a single time. Additional DNA sequences in this sample encode the identical CDR3. The chain links TRBV11-2 to TRBJ2-1; TRBD2 aligns across 11 bases. The CDR3 is made up of 16 amino acids. Germline CDR1 is SGHAT and CDR2 is FQNNGV. Trimming cost V 3 bases and J 2 bases; bases outside gene matches: 3. The DNA of the CDR3 is TGTGCCAGCAGCTTCTTAGCGGGGGGGCCCTACAATGAGCAGTTCTTC. This translates into CASSFLAGGPYNEQFF.

This clone has only one observation. The chain uses TRBV5-4 and TRBJ1-1; maybe TRBD1 (6 bases). Germline V gene sequence: CDR1 SGHNT, CDR2 YYREEE (reference sequence). Deletions cut 1 base from V and 6 bases from J, with 22 bases between. CDR3 size: 17 residues. Here the CDR3 reads CASSLRKVDSGFPEAFF. The CDR3 region has the DNA TGTGCCAGCAGCTTGAGAAAAGTGGACAGTGGGTTCCCTGAAGCTTTCTTT.

This sequence joins TRBV7-8 and TRBJ1-2, with D tentatively TRBD1 (6 bases). This CDR3 has 14 amino acids. The V end was cut by 1 base, the J end by 3 bases, with 9 bases between. CDR1 and CDR2 (germline): SGHVS, FQNEAQ. The CDR3 DNA follows: TGTGCCAGCAGCTTAGGTCCAGGGGACTATGGCTACACCTTC. The encoded protein is CASSLGPGDYGYTF. The full variable domain, rest sourced from reference TRBV7-8 and TRBJ1-2, is GAGVSQSPRYKVAKRGQDVALRCDPISGHVSLFWYQQALGQGPEFLTYFQNEAQLDKSGLPSDRFFAERPEGSVSTLKIQRTQQEDSAVYLCASSLGPGDYGYTFGSGTRLTVV.

This chain connects TRBV19 to TRBJ2-2, with a weak D call TRBD1 (6 bases). This CDR3 has 17 residues. V was shortened by 5 bases and J by 4 bases, with 20 bases between the two germline ends. Germline assignment: CDR1 LNHDA and CDR2 SQIVND (reference sequence). The DNA for the CDR3 is TGTGCCAGTAGTGCCCGGACAGTCTTTCAAGGCACCGGGGAGCTGTTTTTT. Its protein is CASSARTVFQGTGELFF.

The rearrangement uses TRBV10-3 and TRBJ2-2; the match to TRBD1 covers 7 bases. Per the germline V gene, CDR1 is ENHRY and CDR2 is SYGVKD. The CDR3 length is 14 residues. The ends lost 10 bases at V and 6 bases at J; junction bases unmatched: 11. CDR3 residues: CATLRGGQAGELFF. The CDR3 bases are TGTGCCACCCTTAGAGGGGGCCAGGCCGGGGAGCTGTTTTTT.

V and J are TRBV9 and TRBJ2-5, with a weak D call TRBD2 (6 bases). Trimming cost V 0 bases and J 2 bases, with 17 bases left between them. CDR1 is SGDLS, CDR2 YYNGEE, per germline. The CDR3 runs 17 residues. CDR3 loop: CASSVDGGRGGQETQYF. CDR3 DNA: TGTGCCAGCAGCGTAGACGGAGGGAGAGGCGGGCAAGAGACCCAGTACTTC.

The chain links TRBV10-2 to TRBJ2-3; the match to TRBD2 covers 11 bases. The CDR3 is made up of 20 amino acids. Germline CDR1 reads WSHSY; CDR2 reads SAAADI. V lost 2 bases and J lost 0; bases outside the gene matches: 13. The CDR3 region is CASSEPKLAGAGASTDTQYF. CDR3 nucleotides: TGCGCCAGCAGTGAGCCCAAACTAGCGGGGGCGGGAGCTAGCACAGATACGCAGTATTTT.

V and J are TRBV6-6 and TRBJ2-7; D ambiguous. Per the germline V gene, CDR1 is MNHNY and CDR2 is SVGAGI (reference sequence). Trimming stripped 6 bases from V and 7 bases from J, with 16 bases between. CDR3 length equals 13 residues. CDR3 protein: CASRGGPLGEQYF. CDR3 in DNA: TGTGCCAGCAGAGGCGGCCCCCTCGGGGAGCAGTACTTC.

A note on this clone: At one boundary the junction diverges from the germline segment, which might be a read error. CDR3 nucleotide sequence: TGTGCCAGCAGTCGGGACTTTATTTCGAGCTTC. This gives the protein CASSRDFISSF. The genes are TRBV6-1 and TRBJ1-2, with a tentative D call TRBD1 (5 bases). Germline loops: CDR1 MNHNS, CDR2 SASEGT. This CDR3 spans 11 amino acids.

In its sample, this clone was seen once. The CDR3 loop is CASSSSGGVPYNEQFF. In nucleotides, the CDR3 is TGTGCCAGCAGCTCGAGCGGGGGGGTTCCGTACAATGAGCAGTTCTTC. This chain joins TRBV5-4 and TRBJ2-1; 10 bases agree with TRBD2. The CDR3 has 16 residues. Per germline, CDR1 SGHNT and CDR2 YYREEE (reference sequence). V gave up 3 bases and J gave up 4 bases; unmatched junction bases: 7.

The CDR3 is CASSRGTGTGAYEQYF. The CDR3 bases are TGCGCCAGCAGCCGGGGAACCGGGACAGGGGCCTACGAGCAGTACTTC. The rearrangement links TRBV4-1 to TRBJ2-7, with TRBD1 matching over 10 bases. The CDR3 runs to 16 residues. With 4 bases clipped from V and 2 bases from J, the junction kept 8 bases outside the gene matches. Germline CDR1 and CDR2: MGHRA and YSYEKL.

This chain links TRBV11-2 with TRBJ1-2, with 8 bases matching TRBD1. The germline V gene has CDR1 SGHAT and CDR2 FQNNGV. The CDR3 sequence is 14 residues long. V lost 5 bases and J lost 5; bases outside the gene matches: 7. Here the CDR3 reads CASSPGQGGYGYTF. The CDR3 nucleotides are TGTGCCAGCAGCCCAGGACAGGGCGGTTATGGCTACACCTTC.

The chain joins TRBV9 to TRBJ2-3, with D hard to call. Germline-derived CDR1 and CDR2 are SGDLS and YYNGEE. Trimming removed 0 bases from V and 0 bases from J, with 8 bases in between. The length of the CDR3 is 15 residues. The CDR3 DNA is TGTGCCAGCAGCGTAGGAGGCCTTAGCACAGATACGCAGTATTTT. The encoded protein is CASSVGGLSTDTQYF.

The rearrangement joins TRBV5-6 to TRBJ1-5, with D perhaps TRBD1 (6 bases). CDR1 is SGHDT and CDR2 is YYEEEE in the germline V gene. V shed 4 bases and J shed 4 bases, with 9 bases lying between them. CDR3 length equals 13 residues. In DNA form, the CDR3 reads TGTGCCAGCAGCGAACAGGGAAATCAGCCCCAGCATTTT. It encodes CASSEQGNQPQHF.

The chain couples TRBV7-2 to TRBJ2-7, with 8 bases that match TRBD2. With 3 bases clipped from V and 4 bases from J, the junction kept 8 bases outside the gene matches. CDR3 length: 15 residues. CDR1 and CDR2 (germline): SGHTA, FQGNSA. CDR3 sequence: CASSFRVAGRYEQYF. CDR3 nucleotide sequence: TGTGCCAGCAGCTTCCGGGTAGCGGGAAGGTACGAGCAGTACTTC.

V is TRBV2 and J is TRBJ2-3, with D perhaps TRBD1 (6 bases). This CDR3 comprises 17 residues. Germline V gives CDR1 SNHLY, CDR2 FYNNEI. V was cut by 6 bases and J by 0 bases, with 19 bases left in between. CDR3 residues: CASSQQGGRSSTDTQYF. In DNA, the CDR3 is TGTGCCAGCAGCCAACAGGGCGGGCGGAGCAGCACAGATACGCAGTATTTT. The complete variable domain, with remaining parts taken from reference TRBV2 and TRBJ2-3, reads EPEVTQTPSHQVTQMGQEVILRCVPISNHLYFYWYRQILGQKVEFLVSFYNNEISEKSEIFDDQFSVERPDGSNFTLKIRSTKLEDSAMYFCASSQQGGRSSTDTQYFGPGTRLTVL.

This chain uses TRBV7-6 with TRBJ2-1; the match to TRBD2 covers 11 bases. Germline CDR1 reads SGHVS; CDR2 reads FNYEAQ. The CDR3 extends over 16 amino acids. V was clipped by 5 bases and J by 4 bases; unmatched bases: 7. CDR3 sequence (DNA): TGTGCCAGCAGCCCCGAGACTAGCGGGGAATACAATGAGCAGTTCTTC. This codes for CASSPETSGEYNEQFF.

This clone was counted a single time. The chain links TRBV5-6 to TRBJ2-7, with TRBD2 matching 7 bases. The ends lost 0 bases at V and 6 bases at J; junction bases unmatched: 6. In germline, CDR1 is SGHDT, CDR2 YYEEEE. The CDR3 sequence is 14 residues long. The CDR3: CASSLGTGGSEQYF. The CDR3 coding sequence is TGTGCCAGCAGCTTGGGGACGGGAGGCTCCGAGCAGTACTTC.

The chain has TRBV29-1 and TRBJ1-2; no firm D call. Trimming removed 7 bases from V and 8 bases from J, with 17 bases in between. CDR3 length: 12 amino acids. Germline V gene sequence: CDR1 SQVTM, CDR2 ANQGSEA. Here the CDR3 DNA reads TGCAGCGCAATCCGGGGAGTCCGGGGCTACACCTTC. Translating it yields CSAIRGVRGYTF.

V is TRBV11-2 and J is TRBJ2-1, with TRBD2 matching 7 bases. From germline, CDR1 is SGHAT and CDR2 FQNNGV. Trimming cost V 6 bases and J 7 bases; bases outside gene matches: 6. This CDR3 comprises 13 residues. The CDR3 loop is CASRKLAQNEQFF. The CDR3 nucleotides read TGTGCCAGCAGGAAACTAGCGCAGAATGAGCAGTTCTTC.

This rearrangement joins TRBV5-6 to TRBJ1-1, with 8 bases fitting TRBD1. Looked up from germline, CDR1 is SGHDT and CDR2 is YYEEEE. This CDR3 contains 15 residues. V was clipped by 5 bases and J by 0 bases; unmatched bases: 6. The CDR3 DNA is TGTGCCAGCAGGCCAGGGGGCGAGATGAACACTGAAGCTTTCTTT. Translation gives CASRPGGEMNTEAFF. The full variable domain, with the rest looked up from reference TRBV5-6 and TRBJ1-1, is DAGVTQSPTHLIKTRGQQVTLRCSPKSGHDTVSWYQQALGQGPQFIFQYYEEEERQRGNFPDRFSGHQFPNYSSELNVNALLLGDSALYLCASRPGGEMNTEAFFGQGTRLTVV.

CDR3 amino acids: CASSPSVSGYTF. The CDR3 coding sequence is TGTGCCAGCAGCCCTTCGGTGTCTGGCTACACCTTC. This rearrangement joins TRBV7-9 to TRBJ1-2; D gene unclear. CDR1 is SEHNR and CDR2 is FQNEAQ in the germline V gene (reference sequence). The CDR3 is 12 amino acids. V was clipped by 5 bases and J by 7 bases, with 11 bases between them.

The chain has TRBV19 and TRBJ2-7, with 7 positions matching TRBD2. The CDR3 length is 14 residues. J was trimmed by 0 bases and V by 3 bases; bases with no gene match: 2. The germline V gene has CDR1 LNHDA and CDR2 SQIVND (reference sequence). The CDR3 sequence: CASSIREASYEQYF. CDR3 nucleotides: TGTGCCAGTAGTATCCGGGAGGCCTCCTACGAGCAGTACTTC.

The chain links TRBV10-3 to TRBJ2-1; unclear D gene. Trimming stripped 4 bases from V and 7 bases from J, with 8 bases between. Germline CDR1 ENHRY, CDR2 SYGVKD. This CDR3 region has 12 residues. CDR3 residues: CAISALLNEQFF. DNA for the CDR3: TGTGCCATCAGTGCATTACTAAATGAGCAGTTCTTC.

The chain employs TRBV15 and TRBJ1-1, with D possibly matching TRBD1 (6 bases). Germline assignment: CDR1 LNHNV and CDR2 YYDKDF (reference sequence). The V and J ends lost 5 bases and 1 base respectively, with 14 bases between them. The CDR3 length is 15 residues. The CDR3 sequence is CATSGRQGPNTEAFF. The CDR3 DNA reads as TGTGCCACCAGCGGTCGGCAGGGGCCGAACACTGAAGCTTTCTTT. Complete variable domain (other parts from reference TRBV15 and TRBJ1-1): DAMVIQNPRYQVTQFGKPVTLSCSQTLNHNVMYWYQQKSSQAPKLLFHYYDKDFNNEADTPDNFQSRRPNTSFCFLDIRSPGLGDTAMYLCATSGRQGPNTEAFFGQGTRLTVV.

The rearrangement joins TRBV19 to TRBJ2-5; a possible D gene is TRBD2 (6 bases). Germline CDR1 is LNHDA and CDR2 is SQIVND (reference sequence). V lost 8 bases and J 4 bases, leaving 14 bases between the germline ends. The CDR3 runs 13 residues. The CDR3 nucleotides are TGTGCCAGTGCTCGGGGGTTCCGAGAGACCCAGTACTTC. Its protein is CASARGFRETQYF.

The rearrangement joins TRBV5-8 to TRBJ1-2, with D possibly matching TRBD1 (6 bases). The germline gives CDR1 SGHTS, CDR2 YDEGEE. The CDR3 covers 14 residues. Trimming took off 0 bases at V and 6 bases at J, with 12 bases between the two ends. CDR3 residues: CASSLAGPGDGYTF. The CDR3, as DNA: TGTGCCAGCAGCTTGGCCGGGCCAGGGGATGGCTACACCTTC.

This clone was found once. The rearrangement links TRBV29-1 to TRBJ2-4; weak D call: TRBD2 (5 bases). The CDR3 is 11 amino acids. V was pared by 3 bases and J by 10 bases, with 10 bases between. Germline values: CDR1 SQVTM, CDR2 ANQGSEA. This CDR3 reads CSVEEVAIQYF. In DNA form, the CDR3 reads TGCAGCGTTGAGGAGGTGGCAATTCAGTACTTC. The full variable domain, in which reference TRBV29-1 and TRBJ2-4 provide the parts outside the CDR3, is SAVISQKPSRDICQRGTSLTIQCQVDSQVTMMFWYRQQPGQSLTLIATANQGSEATYESGFVIDKFPISRPNLTFSTLTVSNMSPEDSSIYLCSVEEVAIQYFGAGTRLSVL.

The chain joins TRBV10-3 to TRBJ1-2, with D hard to call. The CDR3 has 16 residues. Germline V gene data show CDR1 as ENHRY and CDR2 as SYGVKD. Trimming stripped 1 base from V and 5 bases from J, with 17 bases between. CDR3 nucleotides: TGTGCCATCAGTGAGTTAGCCTGGGAGGAGGGATATGGCTACACCTTC. This codes for CAISELAWEEGYGYTF.

The CDR3 sequence: CASSMVSVANTGELFF. In nucleotides, the CDR3 is TGTGCCAGTAGTATGGTGAGCGTCGCGAACACCGGGGAGCTGTTTTTT. V usage is TRBV19 and J usage is TRBJ2-2, with D uncertain. The CDR3 consists of 16 residues. CDR1 LNHDA and CDR2 SQIVND come from the germline V gene (reference sequence). V was trimmed by 3 bases and J by 0 bases, leaving 11 bases between them. The complete variable domain, with remaining parts taken from reference TRBV19 and TRBJ2-2, reads DGGITQSPKYLFRKEGQNVTLSCEQNLNHDAMYWYRQDPGQGLRLIYYSQIVNDFQKGDIAEGYSVSREKKESFPLTVTSAQKNPTAFYLCASSMVSVANTGELFFGEGSRLTVL.